The 7 T cell receptor beta chains below were found in one sample sequenced in a study of Graves' ophthalmopathy and Graves' hyperthyroidism. Amplification of TCR beta CDR3 regions used RNA transcripts. HTBI-primed RT-PCR formed the first round, and a multiplex PCR formed the second. One entry per CDR3 protein, called by TCRdb with MiXCR from the multiplex PCR reads. The table lists 230,000 or so distinct CDR3 sequences, 45% of them singletons. Sequencing input: peripheral blood. These receptor sequences come from an adult man with Graves' ophthalmopathy.

For the CDR3, the DNA is TGTGCCAGCAGCATCGGACTAGCGGAACGGACCCAGTACTTC. The encoded protein is CASSIGLAERTQYF. The chain carries TRBV11-2 and TRBJ2-5; TRBD2 matches at 10 bases. V trimming: 5 bases; J trimming: 7 bases; junction bases outside the gene matches: 7. Germline CDR1 reads SGHAT; CDR2 reads FQNNGV. The CDR3 sequence is 14 residues long. The full variable domain, with the rest looked up from reference TRBV11-2 and TRBJ2-5, is EAGVAQSPRYKIIEKRQSVAFWCNPISGHATLYWYQQILGQGPKLLIQFQNNGVVDDSQLPKDRFSAERLKGVDSTLKIQPAKLEDSAVYLCASSIGLAERTQYFGPGTRLLVL.

As to this clonotype: One junction end does not reproduce the germline sequence, and a read error may be involved. The V and J genes are TRBV20-1 and TRBJ1-5, with TRBD1 matching over 8 bases. The CDR3 contains 17 residues. The germline V gene encodes CDR1 DFQATT and CDR2 SNEGSKA (reference sequence). CDR3 nucleotide sequence: TGCAGTGCGTCACAGGGGGTCAGTGGGGGTAGCCATCAGCCCCAGCATTTT. This sequence encodes CSASQGVSGGSHQPQHF.

This clonotype has ten or more counts. The chain recombines TRBV20-1 with TRBJ2-5, with D unclear. Per the germline V gene, CDR1 is DFQATT and CDR2 is SNEGSKA (reference sequence). The CDR3 has 11 amino acids. Trimming took off 1 base at V and 5 bases at J, with 5 bases between the two ends. The CDR3 spells CSARAQETQYF. CDR3 bases: TGCAGTGCTAGAGCCCAGGAGACCCAGTACTTC.

This clonotype came up a few times. V usage is TRBV29-1 and J usage is TRBJ2-7; D gene uncertain. This CDR3 contains 13 residues. The germline V gene has CDR1 SQVTM and CDR2 ANQGSEA. V was trimmed by 0 bases and J by 1 base, leaving 7 bases between them. CDR3 sequence reads: CSVEDTESYEQYF. CDR3 in DNA: TGCAGCGTTGAAGATACTGAGTCCTACGAGCAGTACTTC.

This sequence joins TRBV24-1 and TRBJ2-7; TRBD1 or TRBD2 may be the D gene (6 bases each). The length of the CDR3 is 21 residues. Germline-derived CDR1 and CDR2 are KGHDR and SFDVKD. The V gene lost 1 base and the J gene lost 2 bases, with 29 bases spanning the gap. CDR3 in amino acids: CATSDLSAALDPGAKTYEQYF. In nucleotides, the CDR3 is TGTGCCACCAGTGATTTAAGTGCTGCGCTCGACCCGGGGGCGAAAACCTACGAGCAGTACTTC.

The chain couples TRBV2 to TRBJ1-4; D may be TRBD1 (5 bases). Germline values: CDR1 SNHLY, CDR2 FYNNEI. The CDR3 is made up of 15 amino acids. V lost 2 bases and J 3 bases, leaving 10 bases between the germline ends. The CDR3 DNA reads TGTGCCAGCAGTGAAATCGCGACAGCTAATGAAAAACTGTTTTTT. Protein sequence: CASSEIATANEKLFF.

This clonotype appeared a few times. V gene TRBV7-2 combines with J gene TRBJ1-2; 11 nucleotides match TRBD1. The ends lost 5 bases at V and 8 bases at J; junction bases unmatched: 4. The CDR3 runs 13 residues. The germline V gene has CDR1 SGHTA and CDR2 FQGNSA. As DNA, the CDR3 is TGTGCCAGCAGCGTGGACAGGGGGCAGGGCTACACCTTC. This translates into CASSVDRGQGYTF.